This passage covers 5 T cell receptor beta chains from one sample sequenced in a study of T-cell reconstitution after alpha-beta-depleted transplantation in children. Molecular barcoding with unique molecular identifiers was used for the TCRbeta library. From the PCR reads, TCRdb called clonotypes with MiXCR, one entry per CDR3 protein. The data contain some 340,000 distinct CDR3 sequences, 10% to 13% of them seen just once; the ten biggest clones take up 2% to 3%. Sequenced material: PBMCs from the stem cell graft donor, taken from the stem cell graft. Receptor source: a human donor who donated a stem cell graft to a child with acute lymphoblastic leukemia.

This clonotype showed up many times. The V call is TRBV4-3, the J call TRBJ2-3; TRBD2 is a possible D gene (5 bases). Trimming removed 0 bases at V and 2 bases at J, with 9 bases between. The CDR3 has 15 amino acids. CDR1 is LGHNA and CDR2 is YSLEER in the germline V gene. The CDR3 DNA sequence: TGCGCCAGCAGCCAAGATGAGGGAATCACAGATACGCAGTATTTT. Translation: CASSQDEGITDTQYF.

The rearrangement joins TRBV7-8 to TRBJ2-5; D is perhaps TRBD1 or TRBD2 (5 bases each). Germline V gene lookup returns CDR1 SGHVS and CDR2 FQNEAQ. There are 14 residues in the CDR3. Trimming took off 5 bases at V and 4 bases at J, with 14 bases between the two ends. CDR3 amino acids: CASSPGTWGETQYF. CDR3 coding DNA: TGTGCCAGCAGCCCCGGGACCTGGGGAGAGACCCAGTACTTC.

This clonotype was counted between two and nine times. The rearrangement joins TRBV7-3 to TRBJ2-3; D perhaps matches TRBD2 (7 bases). CDR1 and CDR2 (germline): SGHTA, FQGTGA. The CDR3 runs to 16 residues. Deletions cut 5 bases from V and 5 bases from J, with 20 bases between. CDR3 region: CASSPRGRAVGDTQYF. DNA for the CDR3: TGTGCCAGCAGCCCAAGGGGGAGGGCCGTCGGAGATACGCAGTATTTT.

The rearrangement links TRBV29-1 to TRBJ2-7, with D possibly being TRBD2 (7 bases). CDR1 and CDR2 from the germline V gene are SQVTM and ANQGSEA. The CDR3 has 14 residues. V was clipped by 3 bases and J by 3 bases, with 15 bases between them. CDR3 amino acids: CSVEGGAGIYEQYF. In DNA, the CDR3 is TGCAGCGTTGAGGGGGGGGCGGGTATCTACGAGCAGTACTTC.

V usage is TRBV14 and J usage is TRBJ2-2, with D possibly being TRBD1 (6 bases). The CDR3 has 13 residues. Trimming took 1 base from V and 8 from J, leaving 8 bases between them. The germline V gene has CDR1 SGHDN and CDR2 FVKESK. For the CDR3, the DNA is TGTGCCAGCAGCCAAGCCAGGGGTGGGGAGCTGTTTTTT. Protein product: CASSQARGGELFF.